Listed below are T cell receptor beta chains from one sample, sequenced in a study of cytomegalovirus exposure and HLA in healthy donors. Some clones are missing from TCRdb's copy, which holds only in-frame ones; the method was immunoSEQ multiplex PCR. This repertoire includes around 39,000 clones. The sample comprised PBMCs. The receptors originated from a male donor in good health and CMV-seronegative. CDR3s include the opening cysteine and the closing phenylalanine or tryptophan. Each record gives: CDR3 length, D gene, J gene, V gene, CDR3 DNA, CDR3 protein. A D gene is named only where the DNA matches it firmly.

15,TRBD1,TRBJ2-7,TRBV18,TGTGCCAGCTCTCTCGGACAGGGGGCAATCTACGAGCAGTACTTC,CASSLGQGAIYEQYF
15,TRBD2,TRBJ2-7,TRBV5-8,TGTGCCAGCAGCAAACCCTTTAGCGGGGGCTACGAGCAGTACTTC,CASSKPFSGGYEQYF
14,NA,TRBJ1-1,TRBV5-1,TGCGCCAGCAGCTTGTGGGGCTCGAACACTGAAGCTTTCTTT,CASSLWGSNTEAFF
14,NA,TRBJ2-5,TRBV2,TGTGCCAGCAGTGAACCCCAGGGACAAGAGACCCAGTACTTC,CASSEPQGQETQYF
14,NA,TRBJ1-6,TRBV6-1,TGTGCCAGCAGTGAAGATTTGAACGGGTCACCCCTCCACTTT,CASSEDLNGSPLHF
15,NA,TRBJ1-4,TRBV5-1,TGCGCCAGCAGCTTGGGACAACCAACTAATGAAAAACTGTTTTTT,CASSLGQPTNEKLFF
15,TRBD1,TRBJ2-3,TRBV6-5,TGTGCCAGCAGTTACTCGGACAGGGTTACAGATACGCAGTATTTT,CASSYSDRVTDTQYF
16,NA,TRBJ1-5,TRBV19,TGTGCCAGTAGTATAGGTTCAGTGTATAGCAATCAGCCCCAGCATTTT,CASSIGSVYSNQPQHF
17,TRBD2,TRBJ2-3,TRBV29-1,TGCAGCGTTGAAGATCTGTCTAGCGGGGGGGCCTGGGATACGCAGTATTTT,CSVEDLSSGGAWDTQYF
14,NA,TRBJ1-4,TRBV9,TGTGCCAGCAGCTTGTTTCAGGTCGATGAAAAACTGTTTTTT,CASSLFQVDEKLFF
14,NA,TRBJ1-5,TRBV6-4,TGTGCCAGCAGTGCCGGGGATAGCAATCAGCCCCAGCATTTT,CASSAGDSNQPQHF
15,NA,TRBJ1-5,TRBV4-2,TGTGCCAGCAGCCAAGAATCGGGTCGTGGGCAGCCCCAGCATTTT,CASSQESGRGQPQHF
16,TRBD2,TRBJ2-7,TRBV27,TGTGCCAGCAGTTCCCCGGGACTAGCGGGGTCCTACGAGCAGTACTTC,CASSSPGLAGSYEQYF
13,NA,TRBJ1-1,TRBV7-9,TGTGCCAGCAGCCTACAGGGTAGCGCTGAAGCTTTCTTT,CASSLQGSAEAFF
14,NA,TRBJ2-5,TRBV2,TGTGCCAGCAGCCCGCCGGCTAGACGGGAGACCCAGTACTTC,CASSPPARRETQYF
15,TRBD2,TRBJ2-7,TRBV19,TGTGCCAGTAGCCCATTGGGGGGGATCTCCTACGAGCAGTACTTC,CASSPLGGISYEQYF
13,NA,TRBJ1-2,TRBV19,TGTGCCAGTACTAGTGGATTTAACTATGGCTACACCTTC,CASTSGFNYGYTF
15,TRBD1,TRBJ1-6,TRBV19,TGTGCCAGTAGTACGCGACAGGGCACTAATTCACCCCTCCACTTT,CASSTRQGTNSPLHF
14,NA,TRBJ1-4,TRBV18,TGTGCCAGCTCACCCGGGACTCATCGAGAAAAACTGTTTTTT,CASSPGTHREKLFF